The present T cell receptor beta chain was sequenced within a study of neurological immune-mediated disorders. This clonotype appeared many times. The target antigen is unknown. Study-wide results and limits: Falling below healthy controls, multiple sclerosis showed the least TCR clonal expansion, while HTLV-1-associated myelopathy showed the most.

One entry per CDR3 protein, called by TCRdb with MiXCR from the 5' RACE reads. The profile shows more than 20,000 distinct CDR3 sequences, about 13% of them singletons. The CDR3 is 12 residues long. The V and J ends lost 1 base and 8 bases respectively, with 10 bases between them. CDR1 is DFQATT and CDR2 is SNEGSKA in the germline V gene (reference sequence). Time point given: technical triplicate 1. Sorted libraries came from roughly 1 million CD4+ or CD8+ T cells. This TCR came from a female donor with HTLV-1-associated myelopathy (HAM/TSP). Sequencing used CD4+ T cells from blood. J is TRBJ2-3 and V is TRBV20-1; D unresolved. The CDR3 nucleotides are TGCAGTGCTAGAGCGCTCAGTGGTACGCAGTATTTT. This translates into CSARALSGTQYF.